These T cell receptor beta chains were read from a single sample in a study of tumor and adjacent non-tumor tissue in lung cancer. TCRdb reanalysed the multiplex PCR reads using MiXCR and keeps one entry per CDR3 protein. This table has some 78,000 distinct CDR3 sequences, approximately 79% appearing once. The material sequenced was lung tumor tissue. The source is a woman aged 50 to 60 with non-small cell lung cancer. Both conserved end residues are part of each CDR3. A D gene is named only where the DNA matches it firmly. For some rows the clone size is stated as once, few or many, or as a class when expanded; others skip it.

d_call cdr3_length j_call clone_size v_call cdr3_nt cdr3_aa
. 15 TRBJ2-1 few TRBV20-1 TGCAGTGCTAGACATAGAGGTCTCTCCTACATTGAGCAGTTCTTC CSARHRGLSYIEQFF
. 13 TRBJ1-5 . TRBV11-2 TGTGCCAGCAAACTGCGACCCGATCAGCCCCAGCATTTC CASKLRPDQPQHF
. 14 TRBJ2-1 . TRBV29-1 TGCAGCGTCAGGGCTGGAGGGGACTACAATGAGCAGTTCTTC CSVRAGGDYNEQFF
. 15 TRBJ1-1 . TRBV12-3/TRBV12-4 TGTGCCAGGAATCGACCGGGGCAGGGTGGAACTGAAGCTTTCTTT CARNRPGQGGTEAFF
. 13 TRBJ2-1 few TRBV6-5 TGTACCAGCAGTCAGTTCTCACGCAGTGAGCAGTTCTTC CTSSQFSRSEQFF
. 14 TRBJ2-7 . TRBV4-1 TGCGTCAGGAGCCAAGAGGCCACTAGCTACGAGCGGTACTTC CVRSQEATSYERYF
TRBD2 21 TRBJ2-1 . TRBV5-4 TGTGCCAGCAGCAACCACGACAGGGGAGGAGGACTAGCGGGAGTTTACAATGAACAGTTCTTC CASSNHDRGGGLAGVYNEQFF
. 15 TRBJ1-1 . TRBV12-3/TRBV12-4 TGTGCCAGCAGTCTAGGCGGCAGCCTAAACACTGAAGTTTTCTTT CASSLGGSLNTEVFF
TRBD1 14 TRBJ1-5 . TRBV20-1 TGCAGTGCTCAAACAGGGGTTAGCAATCGGCCCCAGCATTTT CSAQTGVSNRPQHF
. 10 TRBJ1-1 . TRBV6-6 TGTGCCAGCAATAACAGTGAGGCTTTCTTT CASNNSEAFF
. 13 TRBJ2-1 . TRBV10-2 TGCGCCAGCATACTGGGGAACTACAATGAACAGTTCTTC CASILGNYNEQFF
. 15 TRBJ1-3 . TRBV29-1 TGCAGCGTTGATTCGGGCAGCGACTCAGGAAACACCATATATTTT CSVDSGSDSGNTIYF
. 15 TRBJ2-2 . TRBV6-5 TGTGCCAGCAGTTACGTAGTGGACCACACCGGGGAGCTGTTTTTT CASSYVVDHTGELFF
. 15 TRBJ2-7 many TRBV6-1 TGTGCCAGCAGTGTGACTCGGGACACTCTTTACGAGCAGTACTTC CASSVTRDTLYEQYF
TRBD1 14 TRBJ1-1 . TRBV20-1 TGCAGTGTCTCGTCCAGGACAGGTCGTAGGAATGCTTTCTTT CSVSSRTGRRNAFF
. 14 TRBJ1-1 few TRBV20-1 TGCAGTGCTACCTGTCATAAGACAAACACTGATGCTTTCTTT CSATCHKTNTDAFF
. 14 TRBJ2-7 . TRBV20-1 TGCAGTGCCTCCCCAGGGACGCAACCCTACGAGCAGTACTTC CSASPGTQPYEQYF
. 16 TRBJ2-3 . TRBV4-1 TGCGCCAGCAGCCAAGATCGGGTAGCGGTCGTAGATGCGCAGTCTTTT CASSQDRVAVVDAQSF
. 15 TRBJ1-1 . TRBV11-1 TGTACCAGCGACTTAGATACCGGGGAGGGCACTGAAGCTTTCTTT CTSDLDTGEGTEAFF
. 11 TRBJ2-1 many TRBV28 TGTGCCAGCAGTCCTCTCCGGGAGCAGTTCTTC CASSPLREQFF
. 14 TRBJ1-5 . TRBV6-2/TRBV6-3 TGTACCAGCAGCCGAAGGGCTGACAAGCAGCCCCAGCAATTT CTSSRRADKQPQQF
. 15 TRBJ1-1 . TRBV4-1 TGCGCCAGCAGCCAACCGACTCTAATGAACATTGAAGCTTACTTT CASSQPTLMNIEAYF
. 14 TRBJ1-2 . TRBV29-1 TGCAGCGTTGACAAGGCAGAGTATAACTATAGCTACACCTTC CSVDKAEYNYSYTF
. 16 TRBJ1-1 few TRBV6-2/TRBV6-3 TGTGCCAGCAGTTACGCCCTCACTCCGAGAGTGACTGAAGCTTTCTTT CASSYALTPRVTEAFF
. 13 TRBJ2-7 . TRBV10-3 TGTGCTATCAGTGGTATAAACCCGTGCGAGCAGTACTTC CAISGINPCEQYF
. 20 TRBJ2-4 . TRBV6-6 TGTGCCAGCAGTTACTCGGTCGGGGTCTTAGTGGATCTAGCCAAAAACATTCAGTACTTC CASSYSVGVLVDLAKNIQYF
. 15 TRBJ2-3 once TRBV6-1 TGTGCCAGCAGTGAATCTACTCCTTGCACAGATATGCAGTATTTT CASSESTPCTDMQYF
. 13 TRBJ2-2 . TRBV24-1 TGTTCCACCATAGCAGGGAACACCGGGGAGTTGTTTTTT CSTIAGNTGELFF
TRBD1 12 TRBJ1-1 . TRBV6-5 TGTGCCAGGAGTCACAGGGGAAATGAAGCTTTCTTT CARSHRGNEAFF
. 19 TRBJ2-6 once TRBV5-1 TGCGCCAGTAGCCGTTCCGCGGGACAGCCCGAAGCCGGGGCCAACGTCCTGACTTTC CASSRSAGQPEAGANVLTF
TRBD1 14 TRBJ2-2 . TRBV12-3/TRBV12-4 TGTGCCAGCAGTTTCGACAGGGGGACCGGGGTACTGTTTTTT CASSFDRGTGVLFF
TRBD1 13 TRBJ2-7 . TRBV20-1 TGCAGTGCTTCCACAGGGGCTGAATACGAGCCGTACTTC CSASTGAEYEPYF
. 11 TRBJ2-1 . TRBV20-1 TGCAGTGCTTTAAGCATAGGGACTCCTATCTTC CSALSIGTPIF